This T cell receptor beta chain was documented in a study of blood T cell repertoires in COVID-19. At the level of the study: T cells, B-cell-depleted T cells, or PBMCs supplied cDNA or gDNA.

The trim removed 5 bases at V and 5 bases at J, leaving 12 bases unmatched. There are 18 residues in the CDR3. CDR1 and CDR2 (germline): KGHDR, SFDVKD. Repertoires were generated with immunoSEQ multiplex PCR, while TCRdb's copy carries only in-frame clones and drops some. The table includes 450,000 to 600,000 clones, 75% to 90% detected once. Recovered status applied to Cohort 3 donors who had two consecutive negative PCRs. It also applied to those with clearance or with symptom resolution. The chain uses TRBV24-1 and TRBJ2-2; 11 nucleotides match TRBD2. What was sequenced was PBMCs or T cells enriched from blood (not recorded which). The receptor was isolated from a young woman who had recovered from COVID-19. The chain's CDR3 is CATSAGASGGPRTGELFF. The CDR3 coding sequence is TGTGCCACCAGTGCAGGGGCTAGCGGGGGGCCTAGGACCGGGGAGCTGTTTTTT.